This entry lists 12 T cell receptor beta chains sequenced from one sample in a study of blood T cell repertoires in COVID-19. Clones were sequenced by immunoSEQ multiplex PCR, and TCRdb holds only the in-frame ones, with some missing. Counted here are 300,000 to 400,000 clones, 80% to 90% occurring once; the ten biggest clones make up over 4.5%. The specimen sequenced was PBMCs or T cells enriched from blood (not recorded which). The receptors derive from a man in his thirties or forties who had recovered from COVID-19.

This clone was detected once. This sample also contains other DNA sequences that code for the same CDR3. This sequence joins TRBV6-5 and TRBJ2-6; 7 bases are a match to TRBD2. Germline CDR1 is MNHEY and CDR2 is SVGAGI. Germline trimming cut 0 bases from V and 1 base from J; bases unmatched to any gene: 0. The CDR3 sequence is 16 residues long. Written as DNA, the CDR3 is TGTGCCAGCAGTTACTCCGGGGGGTCTGGGGCCAACGTCCTGACTTTC. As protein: CASSYSGGSGANVLTF.

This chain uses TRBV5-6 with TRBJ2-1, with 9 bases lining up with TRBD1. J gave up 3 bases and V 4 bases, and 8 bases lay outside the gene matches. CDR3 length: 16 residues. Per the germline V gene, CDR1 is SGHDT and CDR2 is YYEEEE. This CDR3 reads CASSHSPGQGYNEQFF. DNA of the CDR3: TGTGCCAGCAGCCATAGCCCGGGACAGGGCTACAATGAGCAGTTCTTC. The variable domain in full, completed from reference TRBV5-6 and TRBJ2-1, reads DAGVTQSPTHLIKTRGQQVTLRCSPKSGHDTVSWYQQALGQGPQFIFQYYEEEERQRGNFPDRFSGHQFPNYSSELNVNALLLGDSALYLCASSHSPGQGYNEQFFGPGTRLTVL.

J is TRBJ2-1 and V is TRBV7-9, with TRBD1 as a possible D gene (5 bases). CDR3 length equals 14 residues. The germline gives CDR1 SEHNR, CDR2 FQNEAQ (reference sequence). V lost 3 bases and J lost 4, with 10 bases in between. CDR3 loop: CASSFQGPYNEQFF. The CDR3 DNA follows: TGTGCCAGCAGCTTCCAGGGCCCTTACAATGAGCAGTTCTTC.

For the CDR3, the DNA is TGTGCCAGTGAAACAGGGGGCCGGAGGAACACTGAAGCTTTCTTT. This translates into CASETGGRRNTEAFF. The chain employs TRBV2 and TRBJ1-1; 9 bases align to TRBD1. From germline, CDR1 is SNHLY and CDR2 FYNNEI. V was pared by 9 bases and J by 1 base, with 9 bases of the junction left unmatched. The CDR3 contains 15 residues.

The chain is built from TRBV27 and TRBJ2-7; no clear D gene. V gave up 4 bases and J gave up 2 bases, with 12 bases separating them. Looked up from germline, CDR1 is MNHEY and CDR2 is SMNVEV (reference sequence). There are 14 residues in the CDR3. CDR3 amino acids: CASSSSRVPYEQYF. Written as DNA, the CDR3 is TGTGCCAGCAGTTCGTCCCGGGTTCCCTACGAGCAGTACTTC.

CDR3 in DNA: TGTGCCAGCAGCGTTTTCTCTAGCGGGGGCCGCTACTCGGGGGAGACCCAGTACTTC. Translating it yields CASSVFSSGGRYSGETQYF. The chain uses TRBV3-1 (or the pseudogene TRBV3-2) and TRBJ2-5, with 10 bases that match TRBD2. The CDR3 length is 19 residues. Germline-derived CDR1 and CDR2 are LGHDT and YNNKEL (reference sequence). V was clipped by 5 bases and J by 5 bases; unmatched bases: 20.

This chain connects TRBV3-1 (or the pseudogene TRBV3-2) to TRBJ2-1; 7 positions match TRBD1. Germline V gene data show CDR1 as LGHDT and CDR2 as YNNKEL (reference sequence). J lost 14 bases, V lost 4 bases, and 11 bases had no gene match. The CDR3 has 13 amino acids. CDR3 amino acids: CASSPRPDRPKFF. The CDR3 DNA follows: TGTGCCAGCAGCCCGCGCCCGGACAGGCCGAAGTTCTTC.

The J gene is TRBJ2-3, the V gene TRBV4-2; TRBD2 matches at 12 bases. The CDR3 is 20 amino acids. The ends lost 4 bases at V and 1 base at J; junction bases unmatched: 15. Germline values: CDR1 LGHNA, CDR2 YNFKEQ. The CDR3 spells CASSPSAGLAGGPGTDTQYF. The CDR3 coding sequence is TGTGCCAGCAGCCCCTCCGCGGGGCTAGCGGGGGGGCCTGGCACAGATACGCAGTATTTT.

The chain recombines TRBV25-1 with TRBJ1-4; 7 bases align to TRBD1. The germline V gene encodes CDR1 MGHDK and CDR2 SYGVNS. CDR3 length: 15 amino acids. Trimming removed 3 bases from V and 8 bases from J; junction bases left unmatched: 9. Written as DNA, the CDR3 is TGTGCCAGCAGTGAGGTCAGGGGGTCTTGGGAAAAACTGTTTTTT. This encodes CASSEVRGSWEKLFF.

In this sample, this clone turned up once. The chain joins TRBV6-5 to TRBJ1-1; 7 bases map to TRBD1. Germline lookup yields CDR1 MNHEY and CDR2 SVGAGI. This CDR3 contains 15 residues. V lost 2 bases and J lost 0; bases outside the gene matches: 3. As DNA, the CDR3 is TGTGCCAGCAGTTACAACAGGGGACTGAACACTGAAGCTTTCTTT. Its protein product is CASSYNRGLNTEAFF.

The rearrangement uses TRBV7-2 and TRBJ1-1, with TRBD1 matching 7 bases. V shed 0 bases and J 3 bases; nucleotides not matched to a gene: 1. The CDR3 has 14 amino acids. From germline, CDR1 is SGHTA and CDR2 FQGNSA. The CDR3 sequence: CASSLAGQYTEAFF. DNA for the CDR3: TGTGCCAGCAGCTTAGCGGGACAGTACACTGAAGCTTTCTTT.

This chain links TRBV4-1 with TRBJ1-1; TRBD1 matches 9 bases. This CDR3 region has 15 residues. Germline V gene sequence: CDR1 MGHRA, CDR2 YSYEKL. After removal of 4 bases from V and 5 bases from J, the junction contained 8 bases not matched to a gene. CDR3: CASSPQQGAWTEAFF. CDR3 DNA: TGCGCCAGCAGCCCTCAACAGGGGGCCTGGACTGAAGCTTTCTTT.